These T cell receptor beta chains were read from a single sample in a study of radiotherapy plus CTLA-4 blockade in lung cancer. Measured with immunoSEQ multiplex PCR; TCRdb has only the in-frame clones, and not every one. Of under 55,000 clones detected, roughly four fifths appear once; the ten largest clones hold about 3.6%. Material: peripheral blood, obtained from a patient treated with radiotherapy plus ipilimumab. The receptor set was obtained from a human donor with non-small cell lung cancer who had stable disease on radiotherapy plus ipilimumab. The CDR3 runs from the conserved cysteine through the conserved F or W. D genes are given only for firm matches. The size of a clone is reported for some rows only, either as once, few or many, or as a class for expanded clones.

clone_size	v_call	d_call	j_call	cdr3_nt	cdr3_aa
NA	TRBV29-1	TRBD1	TRBJ2-7	TGCAGCGTGGGACAGGGGCCCGAGCAGTACTTC	CSVGQGPEQYF
NA	TRBV2	NA	TRBJ2-7	TGTGCCAGCAGTCCCTTCTACGAGCAGTACTTC	CASSPFYEQYF
once	TRBV6-1	TRBD2	TRBJ2-1	TGTGCCAGCAGTGAAGGTGGGACTAGCTACAATGAGCAGTTCTTC	CASSEGGTSYNEQFF
NA	TRBV29-1	NA	TRBJ1-2	TGTAGCGTTGACGACACCAACTATGGCTACACCTTC	CSVDDTNYGYTF
NA	TRBV19	TRBD1	TRBJ1-2	TGTGCCAGTAAGTCAACACGGGGACAGGGGATTGACGGCTACACCTTC	CASKSTRGQGIDGYTF
NA	TRBV5-6	TRBD1	TRBJ1-3	TGTGCCAGCAGCCCGCAGGCTCGGGACAGGGTTGGAAACACCATATATTTT	CASSPQARDRVGNTIYF
NA	TRBV2	NA	TRBJ2-6	TGTGCCATCCAACAGGGATCCGGGGCCAACGTCCTGACTTTC	CAIQQGSGANVLTF
few	TRBV28	NA	TRBJ1-4	TGTGCCAGCAGGGATCCGGGACAAGCTAATGAAAAACTGTTTTTT	CASRDPGQANEKLFF
NA	TRBV4-1	TRBD2	TRBJ2-1	TGCGCCAGCAGCCAAACTAGCGGGGGGGCCTATGAGCAGTTCTTC	CASSQTSGGAYEQFF
NA	TRBV6-1	TRBD2	TRBJ2-3	TGTGCCAGCAGTGAAGAGGGATTGGTACTAGCGGGAGGAGGTGGGGGGGCAGATACGCAGTATTTT	CASSEEGLVLAGGGGGADTQYF
once	TRBV7-9	TRBD1	TRBJ2-7	TGTGCCAGCAGCCGACAGGGGCTCGAGCAGTACTTC	CASSRQGLEQYF
NA	TRBV9	TRBD2	TRBJ2-3	TGTGCCAGCAGCGCAGGGACTAGCGGGAGTAGCACAGATACGCAGTATTTT	CASSAGTSGSSTDTQYF
NA	TRBV9	TRBD2	TRBJ2-5	TGTGCCAGCAGCCCAGGGGCGGGAGGGAGGCAAGAGACCCAGTACTTC	CASSPGAGGRQETQYF
NA	TRBV5-1	TRBD2	TRBJ2-7	TGCGCCAGCAGTCTGAGCGGGAGGTGGGACGAGCAGTACTTC	CASSLSGRWDEQYF
once	TRBV7-9	TRBD1	TRBJ1-1	TGTGCCAGCAGCATACGGACAGGGGGCCCAGCTTTCTTT	CASSIRTGGPAFF
NA	TRBV2	NA	TRBJ2-1	TGTGCCAGCAGTGAAGGGGCGGGGGCTTCCTACAATGAGCAGTTCTTC	CASSEGAGASYNEQFF
NA	TRBV28	TRBD1	TRBJ1-1	TGTGCCACTACTTCCCGACAGGGAAGGGAAGGCACTGAAGCTTTCTTT	CATTSRQGREGTEAFF
NA	TRBV11-3	TRBD2	TRBJ2-3	TGTGCCAGCAGCTTAGGGTCTCCGGGAGGGTCCGATACGCAGTATTTT	CASSLGSPGGSDTQYF
NA	TRBV11-2	NA	TRBJ1-5	TGTGCCAGCAGCTTAGAAACCAGGCAGCCCCAGCATTTT	CASSLETRQPQHF
NA	TRBV28	NA	TRBJ2-3	TGTGCCAGCGAGGAGGGCTGGGGCTCAGATACGCAGTATTTT	CASEEGWGSDTQYF
once	TRBV27	TRBD1	TRBJ2-7	TGTGCCAGCAGTCCTAGGACAGGGGGTTCCTACGAGCAGTACTTC	CASSPRTGGSYEQYF
NA	TRBV4-1	TRBD1	TRBJ1-2	TGCGCCAGCAGCCGCGGACAGGGATCGGATGGCTACACCTTC	CASSRGQGSDGYTF
few	TRBV4-3	NA	TRBJ2-7	TGCGCCAGCAGCCAGGACACACGTTCCGAGCAGTACTTC	CASSQDTRSEQYF
few	TRBV14	TRBD2	TRBJ2-1	TGTGCCAGCAGACCCAATACTAGCGGGAGCGGCAATGAGCAGTTCTTC	CASRPNTSGSGNEQFF
NA	TRBV2	TRBD1	TRBJ2-7	TGTGCCAGCAGTGGAGGGGGCCGATCCTACGAGCAGTACTTC	CASSGGGRSYEQYF
NA	TRBV23-1	TRBD1	TRBJ2-1	TGCGCCAGCAGTGGAGTAGGTATGGGACAGTACAATGAGCAGTTCTTC	CASSGVGMGQYNEQFF
NA	TRBV5-8	TRBD1	TRBJ1-1	TGTGCCAGCAGCTATGGACAGGGGGCGAGATTGAACACTGAAGCTTTCTTT	CASSYGQGARLNTEAFF
NA	TRBV11-2	NA	TRBJ1-1	TGTGCCAGCAGCTTCTCTACAGGGTTGGGCACTGAAGCTTTCTTT	CASSFSTGLGTEAFF
NA	TRBV11-1	NA	TRBJ2-3	TGTGCCAGCAGCTTAGCAGGGGGTGGAAGCACAGATACGCAGTATTTT	CASSLAGGGSTDTQYF
NA	TRBV11-3	NA	TRBJ2-5	TGTGCCAGCAGCTCCCGACAGGCAGAGACCCAGTACTTC	CASSSRQAETQYF
NA	TRBV5-1	TRBD2	TRBJ2-1	TGCGCCAGCAGCACCGGACTAGCGGAGGCAGGAGAGCAGTTCTTC	CASSTGLAEAGEQFF
NA	TRBV5-4	TRBD2	TRBJ2-7	TGTGCCAGCAGCCCGGGGACTAGCGGGACGTTCTACGAGCAGTACTTC	CASSPGTSGTFYEQYF
NA	TRBV2	NA	TRBJ1-1	TGTGCCAGCACTGAGGACATGCTTGGGAACACTGAAGCTTTCTTT	CASTEDMLGNTEAFF
NA	TRBV7-9	TRBD1	TRBJ2-7	TGTGCCAGCAGCCCAGAGACAGGGGGCCCCTACGAGCAGTACTTC	CASSPETGGPYEQYF
NA	TRBV27	NA	TRBJ1-1	TGTGCCAGCAGTTTAATAGGGGAGGGAGCTTTCTTT	CASSLIGEGAFF
NA	TRBV5-1	NA	TRBJ2-6	TGCGCCAGCAGCGGACTCTCCCGGGAACAGAGATCCAACGTCCTGACTTTC	CASSGLSREQRSNVLTF
NA	TRBV5-5	TRBD2	TRBJ2-3	TGTGCCAGCAGCAAACCGGGACTAGCGGAATATTTT	CASSKPGLAEYF
medium-sized	TRBV19	TRBD1	TRBJ1-2	TGTGCCAGCACCCCTCAGACAGGGAACTATGGCTACACCTTC	CASTPQTGNYGYTF
NA	TRBV4-2	NA	TRBJ2-7	TGTGCCAGCAGCCAAGATCCGAGCAACTCCTACGAGCAGTACTTC	CASSQDPSNSYEQYF
NA	TRBV11-3	NA	TRBJ2-7	TGTGCCAGCAGCTTAGGGGGCAGCCCCTCCTACGAGCAGTACTTC	CASSLGGSPSYEQYF